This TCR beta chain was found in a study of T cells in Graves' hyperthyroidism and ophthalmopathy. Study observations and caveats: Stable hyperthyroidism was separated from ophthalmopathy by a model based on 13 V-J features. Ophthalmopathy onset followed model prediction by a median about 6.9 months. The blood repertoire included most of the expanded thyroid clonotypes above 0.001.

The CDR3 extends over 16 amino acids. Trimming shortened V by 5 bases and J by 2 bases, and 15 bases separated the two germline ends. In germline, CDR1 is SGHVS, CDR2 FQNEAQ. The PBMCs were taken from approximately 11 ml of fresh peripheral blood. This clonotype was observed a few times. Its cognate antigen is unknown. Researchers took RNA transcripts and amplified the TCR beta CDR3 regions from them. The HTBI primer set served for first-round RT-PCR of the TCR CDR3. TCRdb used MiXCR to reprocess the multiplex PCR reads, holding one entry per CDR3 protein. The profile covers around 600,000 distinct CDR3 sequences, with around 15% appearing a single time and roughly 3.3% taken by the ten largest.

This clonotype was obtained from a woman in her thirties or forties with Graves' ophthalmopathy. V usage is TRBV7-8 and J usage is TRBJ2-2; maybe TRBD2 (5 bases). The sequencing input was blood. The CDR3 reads CASSPRALGNTGELFF. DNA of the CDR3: TGTGCCAGCAGCCCGAGGGCCCTAGGAAACACCGGGGAGCTGTTTTTT.